The following is a T cell receptor beta chain sequence with its context. The sample is drawn from a study of blood T cell repertoires in COVID-19. Study-wide background: The United States, Italy and Spain provided the acute and convalescent COVID-19 samples.

TCRdb's table, derived via immunoSEQ multiplex PCR, lists solely in-frame clones and lacks some. The sample records a few hundred thousand clones, more than 80% being singletons. Recovered status applied to Cohort 3 donors who had two consecutive negative PCRs. It also applied to those with clearance or with symptom resolution. This clonotype originated in a man aged 30 to 39 who had recovered from COVID-19. The sequenced sample was PBMCs or T cells enriched from blood (not recorded which).

The CDR3: CASSSLLAQPFGEQFF. CDR3 coding DNA: TGTGCCAGTAGTTCTCTGTTAGCCCAACCCTTCGGTGAGCAGTTCTTC. The chain has TRBV19 and TRBJ2-1; no clear D. Germline V gene data show CDR1 as LNHDA and CDR2 as SQIVND (reference sequence). The V and J ends lost 5 bases and 9 bases respectively, with 23 bases between them. The CDR3 is 16 residues long.